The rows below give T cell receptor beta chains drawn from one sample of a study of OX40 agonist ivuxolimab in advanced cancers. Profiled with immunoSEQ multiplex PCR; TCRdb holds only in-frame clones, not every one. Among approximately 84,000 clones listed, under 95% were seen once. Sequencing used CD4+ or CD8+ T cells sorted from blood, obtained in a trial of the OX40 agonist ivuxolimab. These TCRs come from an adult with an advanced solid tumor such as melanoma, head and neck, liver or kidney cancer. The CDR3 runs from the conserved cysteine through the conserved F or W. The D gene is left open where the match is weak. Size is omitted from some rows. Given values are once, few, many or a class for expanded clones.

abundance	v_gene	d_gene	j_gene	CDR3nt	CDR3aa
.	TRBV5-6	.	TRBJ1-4	TGTGCCAGCAGCTTGGGGACCGGCCTCCTCTCGTTT	CASSLGTGLLSF
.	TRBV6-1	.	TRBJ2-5	TGTGCCAGCAGTGACAGCCAGGGGGGGGACCAAGAGACCCAGTACTTC	CASSDSQGGDQETQYF
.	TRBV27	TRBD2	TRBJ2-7	TGTGCCAGCAGTTATGATCTAGCGGGAGCGGGAGAGCAGTACTTC	CASSYDLAGAGEQYF
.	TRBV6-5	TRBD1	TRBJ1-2	TGTGCCAGCACTCCCCAGACAGGGGTTGTCTATGGCTACACCTTC	CASTPQTGVVYGYTF
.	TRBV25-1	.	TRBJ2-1	TGTGCCAGCAGTGTGCTAGGTGGTAATGAGCAGTTCTTC	CASSVLGGNEQFF
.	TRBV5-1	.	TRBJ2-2	TGCGCCAGCAGCTTGAGCGGGGAGCTGTTTTTT	CASSLSGELFF
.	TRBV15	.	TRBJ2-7	TGTGCCACCACCGAGGGGGGAGCATACGAGCAGTACTTC	CATTEGGAYEQYF
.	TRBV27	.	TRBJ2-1	TGTGCCAGCAGTTTAGGGGGGCCCTATAGCTCCTACAATGAGCAGTTCTTC	CASSLGGPYSSYNEQFF
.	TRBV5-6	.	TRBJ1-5	TGTGCCAGCAGCGCTAGGGACGGCTTCAATCAGCCCCAGCATTTT	CASSARDGFNQPQHF
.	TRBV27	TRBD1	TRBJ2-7	TGTGCCAGCAGTTTATCGGGACAGCTCACCGGCGGGCAGTACTTC	CASSLSGQLTGGQYF
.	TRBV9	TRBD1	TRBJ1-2	TGTGCCAGCAGCGTCGGGACAGGGGTAGGCTACACCTTC	CASSVGTGVGYTF
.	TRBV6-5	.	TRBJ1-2	TGTGCCAGCAGTTACTCGCAATCGGCAGTCTATGGCTACACCTTC	CASSYSQSAVYGYTF
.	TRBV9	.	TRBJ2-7	TGTGCCAGCAGCGTAGCCCCAGCGAGAAACTACGAGCAGTACTTC	CASSVAPARNYEQYF
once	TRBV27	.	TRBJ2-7	TGTGCCAGCAGTTTTTGGGGACGCGAGCAGTACTTC	CASSFWGREQYF
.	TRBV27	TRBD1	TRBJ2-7	TGTGCCAGCGGAACGTGGGACAGAGGCTACGAGCAGTACTTC	CASGTWDRGYEQYF
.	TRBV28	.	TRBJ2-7	TGTGCCAGCAGTTTAGGGGGGAACCTAGCCTACGAGCAGTACTTC	CASSLGGNLAYEQYF
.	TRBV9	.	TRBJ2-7	TGTGCCAGCAGCGTAGGTGTGGGGGGCGAGCAGTACTTC	CASSVGVGGEQYF
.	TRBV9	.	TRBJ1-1	TGTGCCAGCAGCGTGGTTCCTCTTGCCGGGGAGAGGAACACTGAAGCTTTCTTT	CASSVVPLAGERNTEAFF
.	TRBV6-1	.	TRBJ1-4	TGTGCCAGCAGTGAGTTAGGGAAGGGGGAAAAACTGTTTTTT	CASSELGKGEKLFF
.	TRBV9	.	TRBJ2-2	TGTGCCAGCAGCGTTGGGTTACGGGACACCGGGGAGCTGTTTTTT	CASSVGLRDTGELFF
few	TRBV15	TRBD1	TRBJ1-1	TGTGCCACCAGCAGAGGCCGGGACAGGGAGGGCACTGAAGCTTTCTTT	CATSRGRDREGTEAFF
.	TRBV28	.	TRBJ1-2	TGTGCCAGCAGTCCTATTGAGGGGGGAGCTCGTGGCTACACCTTC	CASSPIEGGARGYTF
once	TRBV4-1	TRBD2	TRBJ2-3	TGCGCCAGCAGCCTTAGCGGGAGGGCCACAGATACGCAGTATTTT	CASSLSGRATDTQYF
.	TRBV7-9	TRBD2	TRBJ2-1	TGTGCCAGCAGCTCCGTAGCGGGAGGTTCTCCAAATGAGCAGTTCTTC	CASSSVAGGSPNEQFF
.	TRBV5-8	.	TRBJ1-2	TGTGCCAGCAGCTTTCAACCGGGACTCAACTATGGCTACACCTTC	CASSFQPGLNYGYTF
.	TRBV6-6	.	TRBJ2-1	TGTGCCAGCAGTTACGGAGCAGGGCTCTACAATGAGCAGTTCTTC	CASSYGAGLYNEQFF
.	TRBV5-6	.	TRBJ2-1	TGTGCCAGCAGCCCTCAAGACAGCTACAATGAGCAGTTCTTC	CASSPQDSYNEQFF
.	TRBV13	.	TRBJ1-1	TGTGCCAGCAGCCCAACCCGGCTGAGGGACACTGAAGCTTTCTTT	CASSPTRLRDTEAFF
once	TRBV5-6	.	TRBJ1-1	TGTGCCAGCAGCTTCCAGGGCGGGAACACTGAAGCTTTCTTT	CASSFQGGNTEAFF
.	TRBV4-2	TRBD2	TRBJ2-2	TGTGCCAGCAGCCAAGATGGGACTAGCGGGAGAAAGGCCACCGGGGAGCTGTTTTTT	CASSQDGTSGRKATGELFF
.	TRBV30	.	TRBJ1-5	TGTGCCTGGAGTGTAGGCAGCAATCAGCCCCAGCATTTT	CAWSVGSNQPQHF
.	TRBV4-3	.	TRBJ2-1	TGCGCCAGCAGCCAAGATATCCCGCGGGGTTACGGTGAGCAGTTCTTC	CASSQDIPRGYGEQFF
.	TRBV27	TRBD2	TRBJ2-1	TGTGCCAGCAGTCTGCGGACTAGCGGGATTGCTAGAAATGAGCAGTTCTTC	CASSLRTSGIARNEQFF
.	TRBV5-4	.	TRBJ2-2	TGTGCCAGCAGCTTGGGAGCCGGGGAGCTGTTTTTT	CASSLGAGELFF
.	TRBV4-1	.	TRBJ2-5	TGCGCCAGCAGCCAAGTTCCCCTAGGGTTTAACCGGGTAGTCCAAGAGACCCAGTACTTC	CASSQVPLGFNRVVQETQYF
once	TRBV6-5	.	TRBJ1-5	TGTGCCAGCAGTTCGTCAGCCTCTCAGCCCCAGCATTTT	CASSSSASQPQHF
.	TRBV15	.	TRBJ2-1	TGTGCCACCAGGGGGCCGAGAAATGAGCAGTTCTTC	CATRGPRNEQFF
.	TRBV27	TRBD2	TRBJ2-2	TGTGCCAGCAGTTCTACACCAATAGCGGGAGTGGACACCGGGGAGCTGTTTTTT	CASSSTPIAGVDTGELFF
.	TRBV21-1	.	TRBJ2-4	TGTGCCAGCAGCAAAGCTTGGACAGGGCTAGCCAAAAACATTCAGTACTTC	CASSKAWTGLAKNIQYF
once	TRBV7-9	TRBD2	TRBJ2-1	TGTGCCAGCAGCTTAGTTAGCGGGAGCCCTCGCGGCAATGAGCAGTTCTTC	CASSLVSGSPRGNEQFF
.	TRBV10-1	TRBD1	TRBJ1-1	TGCGCCAGCAGCCGGGGACAGCCCAACCTAATGAACACTGAAGCTTTCTTT	CASSRGQPNLMNTEAFF
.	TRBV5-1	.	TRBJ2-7	TGCGCCAGCAGCTCCGGAGGGAGACGACCGTTCTACGAGCAGTACTTC	CASSSGGRRPFYEQYF
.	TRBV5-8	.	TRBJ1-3	TGTGCCAGCAGCTTGCTGACGACAGACCCTGGAAACACCATATATTTT	CASSLLTTDPGNTIYF
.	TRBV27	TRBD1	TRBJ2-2	TGTGCCACCGGGACAGGGGACACCGGGGAGCTGTTTTTT	CATGTGDTGELFF
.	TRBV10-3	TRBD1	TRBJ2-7	TGTGCCATCAGTGAGTCGGGACAGGGGGTTTACGAGCAGTACTTC	CAISESGQGVYEQYF
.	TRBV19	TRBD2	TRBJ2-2	TGTGCCAGTAGTACGTCTAGCGGGATCAGCACCGGGGAGCTGTTTTTT	CASSTSSGISTGELFF
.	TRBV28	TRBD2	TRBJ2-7	TGTGCCAGCATCGGAGGGACTAGGACCTACGAGCAGTACTTC	CASIGGTRTYEQYF
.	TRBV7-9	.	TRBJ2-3	TGTGCCAGCATGCAGGGCACAGATACGCAGTATTTT	CASMQGTDTQYF
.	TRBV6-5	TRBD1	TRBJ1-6	TGTGCCAGCAGTTACCTCCGGACAGGACCTAATTCACCCCTCCACTTT	CASSYLRTGPNSPLHF
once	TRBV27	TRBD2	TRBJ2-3	TGTGCCAGCAGTTACCTAGCGGGGGGGCCGGAGGGCACAGATACGCAGTATTTT	CASSYLAGGPEGTDTQYF
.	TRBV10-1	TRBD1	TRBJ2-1	TGCGCCAGCAGTGATAGGGGACAGGGGTGGGATGAGCAGTTCTTC	CASSDRGQGWDEQFF
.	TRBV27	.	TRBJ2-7	TGTGCCAGCAGTTTGGCCGCCTCATACGAGCAGTACTTC	CASSLAASYEQYF
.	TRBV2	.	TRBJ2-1	TGTGCCAGCAGTGAAGCGCAGGTGGACAATGAGCAGTTCTTC	CASSEAQVDNEQFF
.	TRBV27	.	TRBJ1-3	TGTGCCAGCAGTTCCGGCGGGAACACCATATATTTT	CASSSGGNTIYF
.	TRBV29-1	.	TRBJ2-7	TGCAGCGAATTATGGGGGAGCAGGAACGAGCAGTACTTC	CSELWGSRNEQYF
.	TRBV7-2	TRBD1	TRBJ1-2	TGTGCCAGCAGCTCAGGGGGAATTAACTATGGCTACACCTTC	CASSSGGINYGYTF
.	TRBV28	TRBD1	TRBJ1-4	TGTGCCAGCAGTTCCGCCCGACAGGGGTTGACTAATGAAAAACTGTTTTTT	CASSSARQGLTNEKLFF
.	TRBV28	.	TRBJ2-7	TGTGCCAGCAGTCCGGGACCCCCCCTACTCGAGCAGTACTTC	CASSPGPPLLEQYF
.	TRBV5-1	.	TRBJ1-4	TGCGCCAGCAGCTTAAAGGGGACGAATGAAAAACTGTTTTTT	CASSLKGTNEKLFF